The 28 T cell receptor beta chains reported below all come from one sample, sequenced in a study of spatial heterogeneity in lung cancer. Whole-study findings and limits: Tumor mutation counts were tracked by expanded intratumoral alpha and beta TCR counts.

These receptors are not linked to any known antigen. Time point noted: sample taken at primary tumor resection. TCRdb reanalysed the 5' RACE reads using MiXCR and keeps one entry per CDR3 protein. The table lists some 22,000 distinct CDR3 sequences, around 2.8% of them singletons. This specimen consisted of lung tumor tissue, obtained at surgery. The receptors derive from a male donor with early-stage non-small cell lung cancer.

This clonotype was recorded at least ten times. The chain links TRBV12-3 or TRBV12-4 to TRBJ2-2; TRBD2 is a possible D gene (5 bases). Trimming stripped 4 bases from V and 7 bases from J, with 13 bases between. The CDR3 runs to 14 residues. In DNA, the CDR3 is TGTGCCAGCAGTTCCGGACTCCTTCTCGGGGAGCTGTTTTTT. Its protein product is CASSSGLLLGELFF.

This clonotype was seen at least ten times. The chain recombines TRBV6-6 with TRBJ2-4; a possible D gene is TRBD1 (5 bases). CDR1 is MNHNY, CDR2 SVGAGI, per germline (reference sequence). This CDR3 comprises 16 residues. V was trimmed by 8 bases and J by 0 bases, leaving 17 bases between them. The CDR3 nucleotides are TGTGCCAGCGGGATACAGGCTGGGTTAGCCAAAAACATTCAGTACTTC. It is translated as CASGIQAGLAKNIQYF.

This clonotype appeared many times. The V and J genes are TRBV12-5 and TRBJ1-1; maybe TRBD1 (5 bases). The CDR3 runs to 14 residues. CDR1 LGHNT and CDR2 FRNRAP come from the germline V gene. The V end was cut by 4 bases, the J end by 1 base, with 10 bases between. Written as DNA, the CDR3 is TGTGCTAGTGGTTCATACAGGAGGAACACTGAAGCTTTCTTT. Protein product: CASGSYRRNTEAFF.

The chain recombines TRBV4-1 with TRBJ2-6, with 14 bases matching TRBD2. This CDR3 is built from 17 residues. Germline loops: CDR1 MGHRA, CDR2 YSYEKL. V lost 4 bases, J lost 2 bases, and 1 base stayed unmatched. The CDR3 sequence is CASSPGLAGAGANVLTF. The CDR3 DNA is TGCGCCAGCAGCCCGGGACTAGCGGGGGCTGGGGCCAACGTCCTGACTTTC.

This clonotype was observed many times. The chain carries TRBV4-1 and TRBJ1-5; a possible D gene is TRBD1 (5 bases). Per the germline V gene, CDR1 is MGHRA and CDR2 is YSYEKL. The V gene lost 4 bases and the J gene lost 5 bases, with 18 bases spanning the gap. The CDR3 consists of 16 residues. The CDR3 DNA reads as TGCGCCAGCAGCCCAAGAGGGGCAGACATCTATCAGCCCCAGCATTTT. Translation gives CASSPRGADIYQPQHF.

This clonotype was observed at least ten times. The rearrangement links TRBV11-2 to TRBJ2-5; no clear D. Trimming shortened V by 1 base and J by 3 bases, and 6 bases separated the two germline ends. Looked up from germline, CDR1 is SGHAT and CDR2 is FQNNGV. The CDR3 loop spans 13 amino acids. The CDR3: CASSLVRKETQYF. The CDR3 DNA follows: TGTGCCAGCAGCTTAGTCCGAAAAGAGACCCAGTACTTC.

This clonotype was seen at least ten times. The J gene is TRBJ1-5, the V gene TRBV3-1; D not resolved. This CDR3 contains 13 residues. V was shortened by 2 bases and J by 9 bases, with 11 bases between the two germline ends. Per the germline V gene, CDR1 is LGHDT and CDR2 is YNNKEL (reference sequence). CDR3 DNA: TGTGCCAGCAGCCAATTTAGGGAAACGCCCCAGCATTTT. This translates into CASSQFRETPQHF.

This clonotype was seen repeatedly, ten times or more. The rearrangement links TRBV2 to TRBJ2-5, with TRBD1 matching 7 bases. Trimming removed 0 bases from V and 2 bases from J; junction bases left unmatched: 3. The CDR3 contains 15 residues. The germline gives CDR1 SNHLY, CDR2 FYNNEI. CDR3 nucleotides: TGTGCCAGCAGTGAAGCTTTGACAGGGCAAGAGACCCAGTACTTC. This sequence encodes CASSEALTGQETQYF.

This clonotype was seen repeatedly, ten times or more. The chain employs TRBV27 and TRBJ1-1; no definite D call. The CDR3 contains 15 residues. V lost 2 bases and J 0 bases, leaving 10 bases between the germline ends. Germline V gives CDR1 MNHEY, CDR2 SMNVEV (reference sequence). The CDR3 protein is CASSLIPDLNTEAFF. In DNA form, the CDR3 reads TGTGCCAGCAGTTTAATTCCAGACCTGAACACTGAAGCTTTCTTT.

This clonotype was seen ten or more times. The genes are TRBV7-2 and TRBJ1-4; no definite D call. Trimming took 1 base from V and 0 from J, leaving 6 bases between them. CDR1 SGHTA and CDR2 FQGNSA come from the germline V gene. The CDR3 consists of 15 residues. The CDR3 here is CASSLVAATNEKLFF. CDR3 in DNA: TGTGCCAGCAGCTTAGTTGCAGCAACTAATGAAAAACTGTTTTTT.

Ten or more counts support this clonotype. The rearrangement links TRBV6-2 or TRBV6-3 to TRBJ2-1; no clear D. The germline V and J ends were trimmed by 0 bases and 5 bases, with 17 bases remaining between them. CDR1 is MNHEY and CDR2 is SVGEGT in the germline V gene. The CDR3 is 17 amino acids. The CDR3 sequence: CASSYSMELPRNNEQFF. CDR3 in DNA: TGTGCCAGCAGTTACTCGATGGAGCTCCCACGTAACAATGAGCAGTTCTTC.

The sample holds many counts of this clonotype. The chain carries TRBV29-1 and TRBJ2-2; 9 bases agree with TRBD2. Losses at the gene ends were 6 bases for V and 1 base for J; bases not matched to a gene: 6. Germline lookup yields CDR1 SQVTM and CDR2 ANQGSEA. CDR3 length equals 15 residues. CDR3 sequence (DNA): TGCAGCGTGGTACTTAGCGGGAGGAACACCGGGGAGCTGTTTTTT. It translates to CSVVLSGRNTGELFF.

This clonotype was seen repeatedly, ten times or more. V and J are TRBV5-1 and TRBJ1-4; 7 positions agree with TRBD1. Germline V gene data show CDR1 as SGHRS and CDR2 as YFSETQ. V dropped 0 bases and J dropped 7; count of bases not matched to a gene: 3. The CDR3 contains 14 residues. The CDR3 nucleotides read TGCGCCAGCAGCTTGGGACAGGGTGGTGAAAAACTGTTTTTT. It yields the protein CASSLGQGGEKLFF.

The CDR3 sequence: CASSYSRGDRTYEQYF. The DNA for the CDR3 is TGTGCCAGCAGTTACTCGAGAGGGGACAGAACCTACGAGCAGTACTTC. The chain couples TRBV6-2 or TRBV6-3 to TRBJ2-7, with 7 bases that match TRBD1. Germline lookup yields CDR1 MNHEY and CDR2 SVGEGT. The V and J ends lost 0 bases and 2 bases, in that order; junction bases with no gene match: 7. CDR3 size: 16 residues.

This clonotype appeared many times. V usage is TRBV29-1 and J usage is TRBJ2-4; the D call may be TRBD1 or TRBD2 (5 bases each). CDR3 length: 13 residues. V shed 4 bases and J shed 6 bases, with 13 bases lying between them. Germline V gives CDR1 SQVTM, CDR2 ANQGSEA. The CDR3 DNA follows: TGCAGCGTTGGTAAGGGGACGGGAAACATTCAGTACTTC. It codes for CSVGKGTGNIQYF.

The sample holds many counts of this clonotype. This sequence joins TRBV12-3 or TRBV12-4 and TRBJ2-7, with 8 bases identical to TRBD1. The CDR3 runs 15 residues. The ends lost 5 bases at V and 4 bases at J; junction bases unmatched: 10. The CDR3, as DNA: TGTGCCAGCAGTGCCGGGACAGGACCCCGTTACGAGCAGTACTTC. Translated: CASSAGTGPRYEQYF.

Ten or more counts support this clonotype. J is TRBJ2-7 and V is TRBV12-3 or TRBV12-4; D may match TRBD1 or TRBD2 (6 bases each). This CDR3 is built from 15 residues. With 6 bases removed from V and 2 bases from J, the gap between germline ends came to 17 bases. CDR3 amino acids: CASSPPGGLAYEQYF. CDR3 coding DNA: TGTGCCAGCAGCCCTCCCGGGGGCCTCGCCTACGAGCAGTACTTC.

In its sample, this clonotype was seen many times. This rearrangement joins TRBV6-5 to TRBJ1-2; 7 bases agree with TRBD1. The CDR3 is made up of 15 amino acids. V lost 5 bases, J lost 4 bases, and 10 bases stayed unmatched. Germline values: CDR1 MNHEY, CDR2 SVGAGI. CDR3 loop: CASSPPGGGLYGYTF. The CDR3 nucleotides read TGTGCCAGCAGTCCCCCAGGGGGGGGCCTCTATGGCTACACCTTC.

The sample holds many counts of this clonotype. CDR3 protein: CASSRPSGASEETQYF. CDR3 coding DNA: TGTGCCAGCAGCAGGCCGAGCGGGGCGTCGGAGGAGACCCAGTACTTC. The V and J genes are TRBV5-5 and TRBJ2-5, with TRBD2 matching 7 bases. The CDR3 extends over 16 amino acids. Germline-derived CDR1 and CDR2 are SGHKS and YYEKEE (reference sequence). Trimming removed 4 bases from V and 5 bases from J; junction bases left unmatched: 14.

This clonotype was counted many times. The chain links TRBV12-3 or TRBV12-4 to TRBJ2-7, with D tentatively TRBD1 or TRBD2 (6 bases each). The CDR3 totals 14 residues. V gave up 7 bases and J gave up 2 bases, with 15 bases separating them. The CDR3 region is CASMPGARAYEQYF. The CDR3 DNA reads TGTGCCAGCATGCCGGGGGCTCGCGCCTACGAGCAGTACTTC.

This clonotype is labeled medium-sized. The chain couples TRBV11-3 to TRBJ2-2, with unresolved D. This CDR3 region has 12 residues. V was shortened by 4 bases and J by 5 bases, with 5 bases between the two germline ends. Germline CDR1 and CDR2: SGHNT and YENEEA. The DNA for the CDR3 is TGTGCCAGCAGCTCCAGTACCGGGGAGCTGTTTTTT. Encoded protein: CASSSSTGELFF.

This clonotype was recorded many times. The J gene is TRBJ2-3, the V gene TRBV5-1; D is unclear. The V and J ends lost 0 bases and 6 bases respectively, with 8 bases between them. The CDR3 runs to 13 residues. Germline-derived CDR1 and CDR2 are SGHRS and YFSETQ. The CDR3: CASSLARKDTQYF. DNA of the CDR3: TGCGCCAGCAGCTTGGCCCGTAAGGATACGCAGTATTTT. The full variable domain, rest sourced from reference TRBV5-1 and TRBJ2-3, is KAGVTQTPRYLIKTRGQQVTLSCSPISGHRSVSWYQQTPGQGLQFLFEYFSETQRNKGNFPGRFSGRQFSNSRSEMNVSTLELGDSALYLCASSLARKDTQYFGPGTRLTVL.

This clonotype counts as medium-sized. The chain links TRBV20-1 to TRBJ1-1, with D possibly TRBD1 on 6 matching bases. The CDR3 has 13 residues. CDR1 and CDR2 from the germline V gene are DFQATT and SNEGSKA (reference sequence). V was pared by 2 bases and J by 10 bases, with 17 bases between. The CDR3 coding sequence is TGCAGTGCTAGACCGACAGGCCACTTAGGAGCTTTCTTT. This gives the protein CSARPTGHLGAFF.

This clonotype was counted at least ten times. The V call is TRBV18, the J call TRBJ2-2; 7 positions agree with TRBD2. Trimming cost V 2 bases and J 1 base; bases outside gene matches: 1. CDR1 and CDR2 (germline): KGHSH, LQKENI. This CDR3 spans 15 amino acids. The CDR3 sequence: CASSPTSENTGELFF. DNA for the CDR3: TGTGCCAGCTCACCAACTAGCGAGAACACCGGGGAGCTGTTTTTT.

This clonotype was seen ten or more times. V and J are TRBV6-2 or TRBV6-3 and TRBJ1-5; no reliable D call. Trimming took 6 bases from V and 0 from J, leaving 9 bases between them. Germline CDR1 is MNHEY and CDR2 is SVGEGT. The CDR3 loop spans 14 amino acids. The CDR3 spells CASRTQFSNQPQHF. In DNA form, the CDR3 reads TGTGCCAGCAGGACACAATTTAGCAATCAGCCCCAGCATTTT.

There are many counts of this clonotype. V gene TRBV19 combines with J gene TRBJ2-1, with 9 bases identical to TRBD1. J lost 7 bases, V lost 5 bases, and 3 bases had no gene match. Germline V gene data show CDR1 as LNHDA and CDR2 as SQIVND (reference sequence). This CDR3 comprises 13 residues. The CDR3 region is CASSQQGANEQFF. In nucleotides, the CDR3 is TGTGCCAGTAGTCAACAGGGGGCTAATGAGCAGTTCTTC.

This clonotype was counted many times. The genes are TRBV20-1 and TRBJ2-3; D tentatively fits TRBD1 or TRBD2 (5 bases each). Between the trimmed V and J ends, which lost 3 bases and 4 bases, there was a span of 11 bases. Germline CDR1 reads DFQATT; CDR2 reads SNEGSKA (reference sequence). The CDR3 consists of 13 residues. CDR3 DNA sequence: TGCAGTGCTAGCAGGGAGCAGGCAGATACGCAGTATTTT. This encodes CSASREQADTQYF.

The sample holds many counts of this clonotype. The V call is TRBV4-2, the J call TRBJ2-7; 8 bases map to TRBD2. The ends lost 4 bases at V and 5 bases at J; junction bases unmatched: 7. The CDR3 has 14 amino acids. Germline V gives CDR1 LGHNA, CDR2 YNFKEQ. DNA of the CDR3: TGTGCCAGCAGCCCGAGCAGCGGGAGAAACGAGCAGTACTTC. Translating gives CASSPSSGRNEQYF.